This TCR beta chain was captured in a study of CD8 T cells in ankylosing spondylitis. This clonotype occurred many times. Antigen specificity is unknown. MiXCR was run by TCRdb on the 5' RACE reads, yielding one entry per CDR3 protein. The sample contains about 130,000 distinct CDR3 sequences, more than 6.5% of which appear only once. Study-wide results and limits: Significantly higher representation of disease-linked clones was reported for matched ankylosing spondylitis synovial fluid. The authors found the disease-linked clones to be CD8+ and relatively rare in peripheral blood.

Germline lookup yields CDR1 KGHSH and CDR2 LQKENI. V shed 2 bases, J shed 6 bases, and the junction held 7 bases outside the gene matches. This CDR3 is built from 15 residues. The receptor comes from a male donor with ankylosing spondylitis or in good health (not recorded which). Sequences were obtained from blood, either unsorted or a sorted T cell fraction (not recorded which). The chain has TRBV18 and TRBJ2-1, with TRBD1 matching over 7 bases. CDR3 protein: CASSPGTGATNEQFF. Written as DNA, the CDR3 is TGTGCCAGCTCACCAGGAACAGGGGCTACCAATGAGCAGTTCTTC.